This T cell receptor beta chain was documented in a study of Graves' ophthalmopathy and Graves' hyperthyroidism (dated by TCRdb to the late 2010s). Background on the whole study: Peripheral blood was collected at initial diagnosis, before any treatment. After sampling, hyperthyroidism patients received methimazole starting at 30 mg daily, and ophthalmopathy patients received high-dose intravenous methylprednisolone. The 95 to 100 discovery patients were divided at random into training and test sets in a 7:3 ratio. In total, approximately 130 blood samples were TCR-sequenced: fewer than 50 ophthalmopathy, under 85 hyperthyroidism and approximately 17 hyperthyroidism-to-ophthalmopathy patients. In over 5 hyperthyroidism patients, the T-cell repertoire of thyroid tissue was compared with the T-cell repertoire of blood. For independent validation, a separate cohort was made up of 18 to 20 hyperthyroidism patients plus 17 patients who later progressed from hyperthyroidism to ophthalmopathy. A discovery set of more than 90 patients (around 45 ophthalmopathy, fewer than 60 stable hyperthyroidism) was enrolled to explore V-J signatures distinguishing ophthalmopathy from hyperthyroidism. The study used TCR beta repertoire signatures to distinguish Graves' ophthalmopathy from Graves' hyperthyroidism and to predict progression to ophthalmopathy.

For repertoire sequencing, the TCR beta CDR3 regions were amplified from RNA transcripts. The first round was an RT-PCR using HTBI primers with the Qiagen OneStep RT-PCR kit, and this first round was followed by a second-round multiplex PCR, then size selection and purification. The libraries underwent paired-end sequencing with 100 bp reads on an Illumina HiSeq2000. Per the authors' processing: SOAPnuke was used to process the reads, removing any read that contained adapters or uncalled bases, had a mean Phred below 15, or lacked an exact match to the constant primer or identifier. COPE v1.2.5 was used to merge the high-quality paired reads. Unique nucleotide sequences were defined as clonotypes and aligned to IMGT TRB V, D and J references using MiTCR v1.1. Analysis was restricted to V-J combinations with a frequency above 0.0001, which covered about 99% of repertoires. For each V-J combination, a TCR clonal expansion and chaos score was defined as F50 clonal expansion divided by the chaos observed in the TCRdist matrix. Welch's t-statistics and random forest were used to reduce the features to 10 to 15 V-J combinations, which were then used as input to a naive Bayes classifier. The similarity between thyroid and blood repertoires was quantified using the Morisita-Horn index. The public reads were reanalyzed by TCRdb: fastp trimming at Q25, MiXCR alignment, in-frame beta chains only. Each entry is one CDR3 protein sequence, shown with its most common DNA and genes. The V and J calls were determined by TCRdb, not by the authors. This sample comprises 360,000 or so distinct CDR3 sequences, around 20% of them detected only once. Of the sample, around 1.6% falls within the top ten clones.

The sample holds many counts of this clonotype. The clone's antigen remains unknown. Per-base quality was not reported, and no clone a single base away is much larger than it. Beyond this particular receptor, the publication reports: No statistical method was used to set the sample size in advance, and the investigators knew which group each participant was assigned to. In validation, the model predicted ophthalmopathy progression with more than 55% sensitivity and about 73% specificity; roughly 11 predicted patients were CT-confirmed with GO in a median of approximately 6.2 months. In cross-validation, the 13-signature model distinguished ophthalmopathy from stable hyperthyroidism with approximately 88% sensitivity and approximately 81% specificity, and in the test set the corresponding values were approximately 80% and 75%. Most expanded thyroid clonotypes with frequency above 0.001 were also detected in blood, suggesting blood repertoires may reflect the thyroid immune response.

Measured from the cysteine to the phenylalanine, the CDR3 is 16 residues long. Of the read, only the CDR3 DNA is kept; its 48 bases are in frame from base 1. At the junction V is shortened by 1 base and J by 0 bases, with 7 bases in between. From a lookup of the germline V gene, CDR1 and CDR2 are SGHAT and FQNNGV. Ophthalmopathy patients had moderately to severely active disease, Clinical Activity Score of at least 3, NOSPECS grade of at least 4, and disease duration under 3 months. Patients with other autoimmune diseases, uncontrolled infections, pregnancy or lactation were excluded from the study. Diagnosis was based on clinical symptoms, serum thyroxine, TRAb, thyroid ultrasound and orbital computed tomography. PBMCs were isolated from about 10 ml of fresh peripheral blood by Ficoll-Paque density gradient centrifugation. Trizol reagent was used to extract the total RNA, and its quality was then checked on an Agilent 2100 Bioanalyzer.

Material for sequencing was peripheral blood. This receptor chain uses TRBV11-2 and TRBJ2-6, with TRBD2 perhaps the D gene, on 5 matching bases. The receptor was isolated from a woman aged 18-29 years with Graves' ophthalmopathy. Donor details come from another sample of the same person, matched by shared clones. This receptor has the CDR3 CASSLGTHSGANVLTF. At the DNA level, the sequence is TGTGCCAGCAGCTTAGGGACTCACTCTGGGGCCAACGTCCTGACTTTC.